A single sample is the source of the 2 T cell receptor beta chains below, sequenced in a study of shared T cell receptors in the human thymus. Here immunoSEQ multiplex PCR was the method, and the copy in TCRdb shows in-frame clones only, minus some. Among about 710,000 clones listed, approximately 89% were seen once. This sample also belongs to another study, concerning human thymus T cells.

Sequenced sample: thymocytes. The receptors here all came from a boy in the first two years of life with a congenital heart defect.

V usage is TRBV7-2 and J usage is TRBJ1-6; 8 bases match TRBD1. Germline-derived CDR1 and CDR2 are SGHTA and FQGNSA. CDR3 length: 17 amino acids. The V segment lost 1 base and the J segment 4 bases; nucleotides outside the gene matches: 6. As DNA, the CDR3 is TGTGCCAGCAGCTTAGGGACAGGGAGTTTGTATAATTCACCCCTCCACTTT. Protein sequence: CASSLGTGSLYNSPLHF.

The chain recombines TRBV27 with TRBJ2-5; 11 nucleotides align to TRBD2. The CDR3 runs to 16 residues. Germline V lookup: CDR1 MNHEY, CDR2 SMNVEV (reference sequence). V was pared by 6 bases and J by 5 bases, with 11 bases of the junction left unmatched. In DNA form, the CDR3 reads TGTGCCAGCAGCCGAAGAAGTAGCGGGGGGGAGGAGACCCAGTACTTC. It yields the protein CASSRRSSGGEETQYF.